This TCR beta chain was documented in a study of blood T cell repertoires in COVID-19. Whole-study context: PBMCs, B-cell-depleted T cells, or T cells provided the cDNA or gDNA that made up the material.

Germline V gene sequence: CDR1 KGHSH, CDR2 LQKENI. This CDR3 is built from 14 residues. V was pared by 3 bases and J by 2 bases, with 10 bases between. The repertoire was sequenced with immunoSEQ multiplex PCR; TCRdb's copy has only in-frame clones and lacks some. The sample holds around 460,000 clones; 70% to 90% are singletons and the top ten take 0.8% to 0.85%. This clone has only a few counts. The origin of this receptor is a man younger than 35 with COVID-19, enrolled during active disease. Material: peripheral blood. The rearrangement uses TRBV18 and TRBJ1-1, with a tentative D call TRBD1 (5 bases). CDR3 residues: CASSPFQGNTEAFF. DNA for the CDR3: TGTGCCAGCTCACCCTTCCAGGGAAACACTGAAGCTTTCTTT.